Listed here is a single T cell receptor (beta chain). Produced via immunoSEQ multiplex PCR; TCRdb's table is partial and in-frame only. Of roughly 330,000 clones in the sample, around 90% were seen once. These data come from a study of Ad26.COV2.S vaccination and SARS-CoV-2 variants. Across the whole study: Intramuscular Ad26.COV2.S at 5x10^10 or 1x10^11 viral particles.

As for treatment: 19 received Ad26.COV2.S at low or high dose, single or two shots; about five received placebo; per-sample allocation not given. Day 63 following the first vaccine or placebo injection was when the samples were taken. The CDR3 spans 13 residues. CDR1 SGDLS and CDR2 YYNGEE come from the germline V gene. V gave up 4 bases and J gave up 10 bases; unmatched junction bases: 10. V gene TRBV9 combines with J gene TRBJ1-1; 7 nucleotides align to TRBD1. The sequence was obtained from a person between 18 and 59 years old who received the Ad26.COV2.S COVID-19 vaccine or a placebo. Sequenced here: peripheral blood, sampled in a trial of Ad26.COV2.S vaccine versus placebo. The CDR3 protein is CASSSPDRTRAFF. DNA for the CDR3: TGTGCCAGCAGCTCCCCGGACAGGACTAGAGCTTTCTTT.